This entry features one T cell receptor beta chain sequence. Treatment specified: 15 to 20 received Ad26.COV2.S at low or high dose, single or two shots; 5 received placebo; per-sample allocation not given. Collection of the samples took place on day 63 after the first injection of vaccine or placebo. The germline CDR1 and CDR2 sequences are KGHSH and LQKENI. The CDR3 has 13 amino acids. V lost 1 base and J 5 bases, leaving 9 bases between the germline ends. Assay used: immunoSEQ multiplex PCR; TCRdb lists only in-frame clones, some missing. The sample contains about 680,000 clones, roughly 90% of which appear only once. The data were obtained in a study of Ad26.COV2.S vaccination and SARS-CoV-2 variants.

The chain is built from TRBV18 and TRBJ2-7; possible D gene TRBD2, 7 bases. The origin of this receptor is a person between 18 and 60 years old who received the Ad26.COV2.S COVID-19 vaccine or a placebo. The material was peripheral blood, obtained in a trial of Ad26.COV2.S vaccine versus placebo. The CDR3 region has the DNA TGTGCCAGCTCACCACGGGAGGGGGACGAGCAGTACTTC. This encodes CASSPREGDEQYF.